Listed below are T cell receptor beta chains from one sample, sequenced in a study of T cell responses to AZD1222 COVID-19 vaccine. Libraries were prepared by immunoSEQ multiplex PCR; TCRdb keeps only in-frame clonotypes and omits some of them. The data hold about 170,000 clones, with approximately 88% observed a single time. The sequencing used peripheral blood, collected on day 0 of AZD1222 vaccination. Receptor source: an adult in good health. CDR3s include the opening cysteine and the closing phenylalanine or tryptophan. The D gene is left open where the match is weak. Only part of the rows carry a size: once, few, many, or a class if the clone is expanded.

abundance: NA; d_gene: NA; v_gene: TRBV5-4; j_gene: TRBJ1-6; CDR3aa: CASRSGPEGNSPLHF; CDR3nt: TGTGCCAGCAGGTCCGGTCCCGAGGGCAATTCACCCCTCCACTTT
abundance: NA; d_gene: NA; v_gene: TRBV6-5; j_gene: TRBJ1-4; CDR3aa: CASSYRVREKLFF; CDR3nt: TGTGCCAGCAGTTACCGGGTGAGGGAAAAACTGTTTTTT
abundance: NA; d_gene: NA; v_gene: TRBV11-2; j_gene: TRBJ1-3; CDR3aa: CASSPGYRRGSGNTIYF; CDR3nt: TGTGCCAGCAGCCCCGGGTATCGGCGGGGCTCTGGAAACACCATATATTTT
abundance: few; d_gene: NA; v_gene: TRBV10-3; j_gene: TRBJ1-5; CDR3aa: CAISEAGNQPQHF; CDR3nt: TGTGCCATCAGCGAGGCGGGCAATCAGCCCCAGCATTTT
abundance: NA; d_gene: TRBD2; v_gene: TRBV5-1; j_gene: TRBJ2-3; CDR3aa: CASSPGGLAGAYTDTQYF; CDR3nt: TGCGCCAGCAGCCCGGGAGGTCTAGCGGGGGCCTACACAGATACGCAGTATTTT
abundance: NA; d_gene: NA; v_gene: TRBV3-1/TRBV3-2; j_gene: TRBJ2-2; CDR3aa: CASSQGQYMSGELFF; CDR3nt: TGTGCCAGCAGCCAAGGGCAGTATATGAGTGGGGAGCTGTTTTTT
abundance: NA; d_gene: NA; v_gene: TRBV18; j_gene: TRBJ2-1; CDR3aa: CASSPGPLQGGYWNEQFF; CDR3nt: TGTGCCAGCTCACCAGGGCCCCTACAGGGTGGATATTGGAATGAGCAGTTCTTC
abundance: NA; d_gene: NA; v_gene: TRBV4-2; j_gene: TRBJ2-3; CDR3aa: CASSQVTGGRVAPDTQYF; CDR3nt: TGTGCCAGCAGCCAGGTGACAGGAGGCAGAGTGGCCCCGGATACGCAGTATTTT
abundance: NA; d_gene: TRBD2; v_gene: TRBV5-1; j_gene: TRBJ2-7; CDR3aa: CASSLVGREIYEQYF; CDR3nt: TGCGCCAGCAGCTTGGTTGGGAGGGAAATCTACGAGCAGTACTTC
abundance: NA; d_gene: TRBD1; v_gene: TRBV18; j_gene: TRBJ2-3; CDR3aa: CASSPPRTGNFGTQYF; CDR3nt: TGTGCCAGCTCACCACCCCGGACAGGGAATTTTGGTACGCAGTATTTT
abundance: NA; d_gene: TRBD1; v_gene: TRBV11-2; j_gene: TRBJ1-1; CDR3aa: CASSLDGTGDTEAFF; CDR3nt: TGTGCCAGCAGCTTAGACGGGACAGGGGACACTGAAGCTTTCTTT
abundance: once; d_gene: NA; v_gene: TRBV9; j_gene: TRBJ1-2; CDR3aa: CASSDRTNDNQRYGYTF; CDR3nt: TGTGCCAGCAGCGACCGGACAAACGACAATCAACGCTATGGCTACACCTTC
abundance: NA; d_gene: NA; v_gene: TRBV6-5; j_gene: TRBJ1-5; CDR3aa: CASSYSAGEGNQPQHF; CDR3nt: TGTGCCAGCAGTTACTCGGCGGGGGAAGGCAATCAGCCCCAGCATTTT
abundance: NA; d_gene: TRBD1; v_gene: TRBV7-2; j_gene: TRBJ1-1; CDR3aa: CASSLRGQQYTEAFF; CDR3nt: TGTGCCAGCAGCTTAAGGGGACAGCAATACACTGAAGCTTTCTTT
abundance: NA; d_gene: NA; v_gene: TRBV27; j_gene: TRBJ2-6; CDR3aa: CASSLVGSGANVLTF; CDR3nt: TGTGCCAGCAGTTTGGTAGGATCTGGGGCCAACGTCCTGACTTTC
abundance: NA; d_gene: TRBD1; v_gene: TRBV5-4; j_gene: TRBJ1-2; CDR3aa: CASSLVGGGGGYTF; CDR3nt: TGTGCCAGCAGCTTGGTAGGGGGCGGAGGTGGCTACACCTTC
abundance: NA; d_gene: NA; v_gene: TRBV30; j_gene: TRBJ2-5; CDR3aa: CASTGPGETQYF; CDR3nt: TGTGCATCTACAGGTCCGGGGGAGACCCAGTACTTC
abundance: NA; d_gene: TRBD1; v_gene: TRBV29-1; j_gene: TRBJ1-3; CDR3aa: CSVITQGDSGNTIYF; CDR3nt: TGCAGCGTTATTACACAGGGGGACTCTGGAAACACCATATATTTT
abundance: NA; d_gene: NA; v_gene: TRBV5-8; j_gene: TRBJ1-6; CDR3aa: CASSLSRNNSPLHF; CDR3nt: TGTGCCAGCAGCTTGTCAAGAAATAATTCACCCCTCCACTTT
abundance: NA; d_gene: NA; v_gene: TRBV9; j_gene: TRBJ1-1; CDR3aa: CASSLGYYTNTEAFF; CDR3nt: TGTGCCAGCAGCTTAGGGTATTACACGAACACTGAAGCTTTCTTT